The 26 T cell receptor beta chains below were found in one sample sequenced in a study of control samples from healthy donors and cancer patients. Generated by immunoSEQ multiplex PCR, the TCRdb table keeps only in-frame clones and is missing some. Altogether over 150,000 clones are present, under 95% being singletons, with the ten largest covering around 1.5%. Sample: blood. The receptors shown here come from a woman between 18 and 29 years old in good health.

The chain joins TRBV5-5 to TRBJ1-2; 7 bases match TRBD1. The CDR3 is 14 residues long. V lost 2 bases, J lost 1 base, and 2 bases stayed unmatched. Germline assignment: CDR1 SGHKS and CDR2 YYEKEE (reference sequence). The CDR3 sequence is CASSFQGVNYGYTF. CDR3 bases: TGTGCCAGCAGCTTCCAGGGGGTTAACTATGGCTACACCTTC.

The chain is built from TRBV28 and TRBJ1-5; 10 bases agree with TRBD1. The V segment lost 5 bases and the J segment 0 bases; nucleotides outside the gene matches: 4. CDR3 length: 16 residues. Germline lookup yields CDR1 MDHEN and CDR2 SYDVKM. CDR3 in amino acids: CASSLRDRGSNQPQHF. CDR3 DNA: TGTGCCAGCAGTCTCCGGGACAGGGGTAGCAATCAGCCCCAGCATTTT. The complete variable domain, with remaining parts taken from reference TRBV28 and TRBJ1-5, reads DVKVTQSSRYLVKRTGEKVFLECVQDMDHENMFWYRQDPGLGLRLIYFSYDVKMKEKGDIPEGYSVSREKKERFSLILESASTNQTSMYLCASSLRDRGSNQPQHFGDGTRLSIL.

This clone was counted once. The V and J genes are TRBV6-2 or TRBV6-3 and TRBJ1-2; D is undetermined. The CDR3 sequence is 13 residues long. V dropped 6 bases and J dropped 4 bases, with 12 bases sitting between them. CDR1 and CDR2 (germline): MNHEY, SVGEGT. The CDR3: CASSDSLTYGYTF. The DNA of the CDR3 is TGTGCCAGCAGCGATAGCCTCACCTATGGCTACACCTTC.

V usage is TRBV6-5 and J usage is TRBJ1-1; 7 bases agree with TRBD1. Germline CDR1 and CDR2: MNHEY and SVGAGI. The CDR3 runs 15 residues. V was pared by 6 bases and J by 5 bases, with 12 bases of the junction left unmatched. The DNA for the CDR3 is TGTGCCAGCAGAAAAATTACAGGGGATCCAACTGAAGCTTTCTTT. This sequence encodes CASRKITGDPTEAFF.

The chain combines TRBV6-2 or TRBV6-3 with TRBJ1-1, with 8 bases lining up with TRBD1. V gave up 6 bases and J gave up 6 bases; unmatched junction bases: 6. CDR3 length: 13 residues. CDR1 and CDR2 (germline): MNHEY, SVGEGT. This CDR3 reads CASSRTGRAEAFF. The CDR3 nucleotides are TGTGCCAGCAGCCGGACAGGGAGGGCTGAAGCTTTCTTT.

This clone showed up just once. J is TRBJ1-6 and V is TRBV5-4; the match to TRBD1 covers 7 bases. Germline CDR1 and CDR2: SGHNT and YYREEE (reference sequence). The CDR3 totals 15 residues. Unmatched junction bases numbered 5, after V lost 1 base and J lost 7 bases. The CDR3 region is CASSLSQQGNSPLHF. CDR3 DNA: TGTGCCAGCAGCTTGAGCCAACAGGGGAATTCACCCCTCCACTTT.

The chain couples TRBV11-2 to TRBJ2-3, with D maybe TRBD1 (5 bases). The CDR3 is 14 residues long. V was cut by 1 base and J by 3 bases, with 8 bases left in between. Germline-derived CDR1 and CDR2 are SGHAT and FQNNGV. CDR3 region: CASSLGAGTDTQYF. CDR3 nucleotide sequence: TGTGCCAGCAGCTTAGGGGCAGGGACAGATACGCAGTATTTT.

The genes are TRBV7-3 and TRBJ1-1; D gene ambiguous. Germline V CDR1 and CDR2: SGHTA, FQGTGA. The length of the CDR3 is 13 residues. V gave up 6 bases and J gave up 2 bases, with 10 bases separating them. The CDR3 bases are TGTGCCAGCAGTTCGATGGGAAACACTGAAGCTTTCTTT. Translation gives CASSSMGNTEAFF.

In its sample, this clone was seen once. The chain couples TRBV10-3 to TRBJ1-3; D uncertain. The CDR3 spans 15 residues. Trimming pared 4 bases from V and 4 bases from J, leaving 14 bases between. Germline-derived CDR1 and CDR2 are ENHRY and SYGVKD. CDR3 sequence: CAISGTDPGGNTIYF. CDR3 DNA: TGTGCCATCAGTGGGACGGACCCCGGCGGAAACACCATATATTTT.

The genes are TRBV5-1 and TRBJ1-1; D remains unclear. V was pared by 4 bases and J by 5 bases, with 15 bases between. The CDR3 contains 14 residues. The germline CDR1 and CDR2 sequences are SGHRS and YFSETQ. The DNA of the CDR3 is TGCGCCAGCAGCCCGATACCACCGGGAACTGAAGCTTTCTTT. The encoded protein is CASSPIPPGTEAFF. The whole variable domain, filled in from reference TRBV5-1 and TRBJ1-1, reads KAGVTQTPRYLIKTRGQQVTLSCSPISGHRSVSWYQQTPGQGLQFLFEYFSETQRNKGNFPGRFSGRQFSNSRSEMNVSTLELGDSALYLCASSPIPPGTEAFFGQGTRLTVV.

This clone has only one observation. The junction differs from germline at one of its ends, possibly a read error. This sequence joins TRBV13 and TRBJ1-5; the match to TRBD1 covers 9 bases. The germline V gene has CDR1 PRHDT and CDR2 FYEKMQ (reference sequence). The CDR3 contains 11 residues. CDR3 residues: CASKGQGDTSF. The CDR3 nucleotides are TGTGCCAGCAAGGGACAGGGCGATACCTCTTTT. The whole variable domain, remainder taken from reference TRBV13 and TRBJ1-5, is AAGVIQSPRHLIKEKRETATLKCYPIPRHDTVYWYQQGPGQDPQFLISFYEKMQSDKGSIPDRFSAQQFSDYHSELNMSSLELGDSALYFCASKGQGDTSFGDGTRLSIL.

The chain employs TRBV11-2 and TRBJ2-2; possible D gene TRBD1, 5 bases. Germline V CDR1 and CDR2: SGHAT, FQNNGV. CDR3 length: 17 residues. Trimming pared 2 bases from V and 7 bases from J, leaving 20 bases between. The CDR3: CASSLRRSLSTGGELFF. The CDR3 bases are TGTGCCAGCAGCTTAAGACGGAGCCTCTCAACAGGCGGGGAGCTGTTTTTT. The whole variable domain, remainder taken from reference TRBV11-2 and TRBJ2-2, is EAGVAQSPRYKIIEKRQSVAFWCNPISGHATLYWYQQILGQGPKLLIQFQNNGVVDDSQLPKDRFSAERLKGVDSTLKIQPAKLEDSAVYLCASSLRRSLSTGGELFFGEGSRLTVL.

This chain joins TRBV7-2 and TRBJ1-1, with TRBD1 identical over 9 bases. V lost 5 bases and J lost 1; bases outside the gene matches: 2. The germline CDR1 and CDR2 sequences are SGHTA and FQGNSA. This CDR3 contains 14 residues. DNA for the CDR3: TGTGCCAGCAGCCCGGACAGGGGGAACACTGAAGCTTTCTTT. Translating gives CASSPDRGNTEAFF.

This sequence joins TRBV28 and TRBJ2-7; D is undetermined. Germline V lookup: CDR1 MDHEN, CDR2 SYDVKM. V was shortened by 3 bases and J by 3 bases, with 18 bases between the two germline ends. The CDR3 length is 16 residues. CDR3 region: CASSFSWTLLNYEQYF. The CDR3 DNA is TGTGCCAGCAGTTTTTCATGGACCCTTCTAAACTACGAGCAGTACTTC.

The V gene is TRBV6-5, the J gene TRBJ1-3; D call uncertain. The V gene's germline CDR1 is MNHEY and CDR2 SVGAGI. The CDR3 totals 12 residues. Trimming removed 9 bases at V and 2 bases at J, with 8 bases between. Here the CDR3 DNA reads TGTGCCAGTGCAGGAACTGGAAACACCATATATTTT. This encodes CASAGTGNTIYF.

The chain recombines TRBV6-1 with TRBJ1-2; no clear D. Germline CDR1 reads MNHNS; CDR2 reads SASEGT. This CDR3 has 14 residues. V was cut by 1 base and J by 4 bases, with 10 bases left in between. CDR3 nucleotides: TGTGCCAGCAGTGAAGTTCGGCAGTCCTATGGCTACACCTTC. This codes for CASSEVRQSYGYTF.

The V call is TRBV28, the J call TRBJ1-2, with TRBD1 as a possible D gene (6 bases). Per the germline V gene, CDR1 is MDHEN and CDR2 is SYDVKM. This CDR3 is 13 amino acids long. V was pared by 6 bases and J by 4 bases, with 12 bases between. CDR3 in amino acids: CASRPTGFYGYTF. The CDR3, as DNA: TGTGCCAGCAGGCCTACAGGGTTCTATGGCTACACCTTC.

The rearrangement uses TRBV27 and TRBJ2-7; D is perhaps TRBD1 (5 bases). Germline V gives CDR1 MNHEY, CDR2 SMNVEV (reference sequence). The CDR3 is 15 amino acids. Between the trimmed V and J ends, which lost 8 bases and 1 base, there was a span of 18 bases. CDR3 loop: CASSPGHVLSYEQYF. The CDR3 DNA reads as TGTGCCAGCTCACCTGGACACGTCTTATCCTACGAGCAGTACTTC.

The V and J genes are TRBV5-1 and TRBJ1-4, with D hard to call. Germline CDR1 SGHRS, CDR2 YFSETQ. Between the trimmed V and J ends, which lost 5 bases and 8 bases, there was a span of 13 bases. The CDR3 has 13 amino acids. DNA of the CDR3: TGCGCCAGCAGGTCGGGGATTGGAGAAAAACTGTTTTTT. Protein product: CASRSGIGEKLFF.

The chain joins TRBV28 to TRBJ2-6, with D tentatively TRBD2 (5 bases). Trimming stripped 7 bases from V and 0 bases from J, with 7 bases between. This CDR3 comprises 14 residues. The germline V gene has CDR1 MDHEN and CDR2 SYDVKM. CDR3 loop: CASTLASGANVLTF. The CDR3 DNA reads TGTGCCAGCACTCTAGCCTCTGGGGCCAACGTCCTGACTTTC.

This clone appeared once. The V gene is TRBV3-1 (or the pseudogene TRBV3-2), the J gene TRBJ2-7; no firm D call. Trimming pared 4 bases from V and 5 bases from J, leaving 15 bases between. There are 14 residues in the CDR3. Per germline, CDR1 LGHDT and CDR2 YNNKEL (reference sequence). The CDR3 sequence: CASSPRNLQDEQYF. The CDR3, as DNA: TGTGCCAGCAGCCCCCGTAATTTGCAGGACGAGCAGTACTTC.

This chain joins TRBV19 and TRBJ1-1; D ambiguous. V was clipped by 4 bases and J by 8 bases, with 14 bases between them. In germline, CDR1 is LNHDA, CDR2 SQIVND (reference sequence). CDR3 length equals 13 residues. The CDR3 protein is CASSTSKTREAFF. The CDR3 bases are TGTGCCAGTAGTACCTCAAAGACACGCGAAGCTTTCTTT.

This chain connects TRBV7-9 to TRBJ1-2; no firm D call. Trimming removed 5 bases from V and 1 base from J, with 11 bases in between. Germline CDR1 SEHNR, CDR2 FQNEAQ (reference sequence). The CDR3 has 14 amino acids. CDR3 DNA sequence: TGTGCCAGCAGCGGGGTACAGTTTAACTATGGCTACACCTTC. It encodes CASSGVQFNYGYTF.

The V gene is TRBV4-2, the J gene TRBJ2-2; D unresolved. The CDR3 is made up of 15 amino acids. The V and J ends lost 2 bases and 0 bases respectively, with 7 bases between them. Germline V lookup: CDR1 LGHNA, CDR2 YNFKEQ. The CDR3 nucleotides read TGTGCCAGCAGCCAAAATCCCGCGAACACCGGGGAGCTGTTTTTT. Translating gives CASSQNPANTGELFF.

This rearrangement joins TRBV7-2 to TRBJ1-2; D is possibly TRBD1 (5 bases). The V gene's germline CDR1 is SGHTA and CDR2 FQGNSA. Trimming pared 5 bases from V and 5 bases from J, leaving 24 bases between. The CDR3 covers 17 residues. CDR3 residues: CASSEGLNEAGIYGYTF. CDR3 in DNA: TGTGCCAGCAGCGAGGGCCTGAATGAGGCAGGGATTTATGGCTACACCTTC.

V usage is TRBV10-1 and J usage is TRBJ2-2; D gene uncertain. The V end was cut by 0 bases, the J end by 5 bases, with 4 bases between. The CDR3 length is 13 residues. Germline-derived CDR1 and CDR2 are WNHNN and SYGVQD (reference sequence). CDR3 sequence (DNA): TGCGCCAGCAGTGAGTCGGGTACCGGGGAGCTGTTTTTT. It translates to CASSESGTGELFF.